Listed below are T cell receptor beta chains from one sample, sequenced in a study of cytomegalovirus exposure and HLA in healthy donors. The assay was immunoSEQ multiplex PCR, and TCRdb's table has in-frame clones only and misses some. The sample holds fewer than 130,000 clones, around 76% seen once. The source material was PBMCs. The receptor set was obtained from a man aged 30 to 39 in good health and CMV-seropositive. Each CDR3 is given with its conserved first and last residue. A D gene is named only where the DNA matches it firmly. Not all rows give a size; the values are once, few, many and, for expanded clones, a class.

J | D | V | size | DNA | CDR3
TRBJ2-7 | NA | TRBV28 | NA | TGTGCCAGCAGTCACAGGGCCTTCTCCTACGAGCAGTACTTC | CASSHRAFSYEQYF
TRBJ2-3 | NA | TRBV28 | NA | TGTGCCAGCAGCACTACCACAGATACGCAGTATTTT | CASSTTTDTQYF
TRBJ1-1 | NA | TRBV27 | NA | TGTGCCAGCAGTTTGGGATCTCCGGGGAGCACTGAAGCTTTCTTT | CASSLGSPGSTEAFF
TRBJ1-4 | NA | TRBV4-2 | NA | TGTGCCAGCAGCCAAGGACAGGAAATTAATGAAAAACTGTTTTTT | CASSQGQEINEKLFF
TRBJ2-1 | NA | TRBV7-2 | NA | TGTGCCAGCAGCTTAGGGAGCGGGCACTACAATGAGCAGTTCTTC | CASSLGSGHYNEQFF
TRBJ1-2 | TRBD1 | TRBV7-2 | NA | TGTGCCAGCAGCTTTGGGACAGGCAACTATGGCTACACCTTC | CASSFGTGNYGYTF
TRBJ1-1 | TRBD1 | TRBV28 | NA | TGTGCCAGCACGAGACAGGGGTGGAACACTGAAGCTTTCTTT | CASTRQGWNTEAFF
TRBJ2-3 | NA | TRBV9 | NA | TGTGCCAGCAGCTCAGACACAGATACGCAGTATTTT | CASSSDTDTQYF
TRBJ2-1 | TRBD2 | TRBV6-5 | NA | TGTGCCAGCACTCTGGGGGGGTCTTTCAATGAGCAGTTCTTC | CASTLGGSFNEQFF
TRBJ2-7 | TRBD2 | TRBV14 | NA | TGTGCCAACCCAGGGCTAGCGGACTACGAGCAGTACTTC | CANPGLADYEQYF
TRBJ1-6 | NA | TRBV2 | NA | TGTGCCAGCAGTGAAACGGGACCCCTCCACTTT | CASSETGPLHF
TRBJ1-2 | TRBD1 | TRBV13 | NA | TGTGCCAGCAGCTCACAGGGGGGCCTTTTCTATGGCTACACCTTC | CASSSQGGLFYGYTF
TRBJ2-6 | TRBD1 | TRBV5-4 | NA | TGTGCCAGCAGCCCGGACAGGGCTGGGGCCAACGTCCTGACTTTC | CASSPDRAGANVLTF
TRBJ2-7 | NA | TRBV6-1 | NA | TGTGCCAGCAGTTCCTTACTCTACGAGCAGTACTTC | CASSSLLYEQYF
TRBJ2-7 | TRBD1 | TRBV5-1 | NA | TGCGCCAGCAGCTTGGTCCGGGACAGGGTTACCTACGAGCAGTACTTC | CASSLVRDRVTYEQYF
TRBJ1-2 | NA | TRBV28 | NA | TGTGCCAGCAGTTTATACAGGGACGGCTACACCTTC | CASSLYRDGYTF
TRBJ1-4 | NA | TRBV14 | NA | TGTGCCAGCAGCCAAGGGGCAGCAACTAATGAAAAACTGTTTTTT | CASSQGAATNEKLFF
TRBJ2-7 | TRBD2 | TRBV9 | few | TGTGCCAGCAGCGTAGGAGCGGGGGGGTCCTACGAGCAGTACTTC | CASSVGAGGSYEQYF
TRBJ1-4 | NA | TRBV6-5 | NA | TGTGCCAGCAGTAGGACCCGGAGGCGTGAAAAACTGTTTTTT | CASSRTRRREKLFF
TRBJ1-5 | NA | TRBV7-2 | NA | TGTGCCAGCAGCTGGGGACACCAGAATCAGCCCCAGCATTTT | CASSWGHQNQPQHF
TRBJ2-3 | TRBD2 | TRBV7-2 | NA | TGTGCCAGCAGCTTAGTACCAGCGGGGGGTGGTAGGGGCACAGATACGCAGTATTTT | CASSLVPAGGGRGTDTQYF
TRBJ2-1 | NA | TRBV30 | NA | TGTGCCTGGAGTGTACGAGCTTACAATGAGCAGTTCTTC | CAWSVRAYNEQFF
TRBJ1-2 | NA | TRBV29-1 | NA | TGCAGCGTTGTACTAGAGGTGAATCTCTATGGCTACACCTTC | CSVVLEVNLYGYTF
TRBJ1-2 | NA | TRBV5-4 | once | TGTGCCAGCAGCTATGGGGCCGATAGAGACACCTTC | CASSYGADRDTF
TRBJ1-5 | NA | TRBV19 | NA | TGTGCCAGTAGCTACAGGGCCGGCAATCAGCCCCAGCATTTT | CASSYRAGNQPQHF
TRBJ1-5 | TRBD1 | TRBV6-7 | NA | TGTGCCAGCAGTTACATTTGGGGGACAGATAGCAATCAGCCCCAGCATTTT | CASSYIWGTDSNQPQHF
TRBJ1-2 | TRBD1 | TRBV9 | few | TGTGCCAGCAGCAAATTGGGACAGGAAGGGGAAGGCTACACCTTC | CASSKLGQEGEGYTF
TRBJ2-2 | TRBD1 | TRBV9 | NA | TGTGCCAGCAGCGCCGGACAGGGGATTAACACCGGGGAGCTGTTTTTT | CASSAGQGINTGELFF
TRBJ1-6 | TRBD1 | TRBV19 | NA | TGTGCCAGTGCACAGGGGCGAGCACCCCTCCACTTT | CASAQGRAPLHF
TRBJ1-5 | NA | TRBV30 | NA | TGTGCCTGGAGTGGGGAGCTTCATAGCAATCAGCCCCAGCATTTT | CAWSGELHSNQPQHF
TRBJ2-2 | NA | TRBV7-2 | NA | TGTGCCAGCGGATTGAGGCTAGTCGGCACCGGGGAGCTGTTTTTT | CASGLRLVGTGELFF
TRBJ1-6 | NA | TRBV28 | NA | TGTGCCAGCTTCGGACATTATAATTCACCCCTCCACTTT | CASFGHYNSPLHF
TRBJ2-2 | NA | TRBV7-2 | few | TGTGCCAGCAGCCTCGGACAGTCCACCGGGGAGCTGTTTTTT | CASSLGQSTGELFF
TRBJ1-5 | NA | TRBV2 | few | TGTGCCAGCAGTGAAGGGACAGGCAATCAGCCCCAGCATTTT | CASSEGTGNQPQHF
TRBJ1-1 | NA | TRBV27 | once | TGTGCCAGCAGTTGGACAGTTAACACTGAAGCTTTCTTT | CASSWTVNTEAFF
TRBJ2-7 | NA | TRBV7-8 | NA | TGTGCCAGCAGCTTAGGCGACAGTCACTACGAGCAGTACTTC | CASSLGDSHYEQYF